A single sample is the source of the 18 T cell receptor beta chains below, sequenced in a study of cytomegalovirus exposure and HLA in healthy donors. 13 Jbeta primers and 60 Vbeta primers were used for the PCR. Assay: immunoSEQ multiplex PCR; the TCRdb copy retains only in-frame clones and omits some. The sample lists 95,000 to 100,000 clones; 76% were seen once. The material sequenced was PBMCs. The receptors originated from a man aged 35-49 years in good health and CMV-seronegative.

This clone was detected a few times. J is TRBJ2-7 and V is TRBV14; D might be TRBD1 (5 bases). Trimming left V 6 bases short and J 0 bases short, with 15 bases between. The CDR3 is 15 residues long. CDR1 is SGHDN, CDR2 FVKESK, per germline. The CDR3 DNA follows: TGTGCCAGCAGTCACTACAGGACGAACTCCTACGAGCAGTACTTC. Its translation: CASSHYRTNSYEQYF.

The J gene is TRBJ2-2, the V gene TRBV7-3; D ambiguous. This CDR3 has 13 amino acids. Between the trimmed V and J ends, which lost 2 bases and 5 bases, there was a span of 6 bases. Looked up from germline, CDR1 is SGHTA and CDR2 is FQGTGA. CDR3 sequence reads: CASSLVLTGELFF. As DNA, the CDR3 is TGTGCCAGCAGCTTAGTCCTTACCGGGGAGCTGTTTTTT.

The chain carries TRBV2 and TRBJ2-5; 10 positions agree with TRBD2. CDR1 SNHLY and CDR2 FYNNEI come from the germline V gene. This CDR3 is built from 13 residues. The junction had 4 bases not matched to a gene; V was cut back by 7 bases and J by 5 bases. CDR3 sequence (DNA): TGTGCCAGCACTCAACTAGCGGGGGAGACCCAGTACTTC. Translating gives CASTQLAGETQYF.

The chain employs TRBV5-6 and TRBJ1-6; possible D gene TRBD1, 5 bases. V lost 0 bases, J lost 7 bases, and 5 bases lay in between. Germline V gene lookup returns CDR1 SGHDT and CDR2 YYEEEE. CDR3 length: 13 amino acids. The CDR3 region has the DNA TGTGCCAGCAGCTTGGGACAGAATTCACCCCTCCACTTT. Its translation: CASSLGQNSPLHF.

V and J are TRBV4-3 and TRBJ2-2, with 8 nucleotides matching TRBD1. With 4 bases clipped from V and 1 base from J, the junction kept 8 bases outside the gene matches. This CDR3 has 17 residues. CDR1 is LGHNA, CDR2 YSLEER, per germline. This CDR3 is CASSRKPGTGNTGELFF. The CDR3 DNA follows: TGCGCCAGCAGCCGAAAGCCGGGGACAGGGAACACCGGGGAGCTGTTTTTT.

V gene TRBV29-1 combines with J gene TRBJ2-5; 9 bases match TRBD1. CDR1 SQVTM and CDR2 ANQGSEA come from the germline V gene. V shed 7 bases, J shed 6 bases, and the junction held 12 bases outside the gene matches. The CDR3 loop spans 14 amino acids. CDR3 residues: CSATPPGQGKTQYF. The CDR3, as DNA: TGCAGCGCAACACCACCGGGACAGGGAAAGACCCAGTACTTC.

The rearrangement uses TRBV11-3 and TRBJ2-2; TRBD1 matches at 7 bases. V trimming: 4 bases; J trimming: 5 bases; junction bases outside the gene matches: 7. The germline gives CDR1 SGHNT, CDR2 YENEEA. The CDR3 spans 15 residues. This chain's CDR3 is CASSSRQGETGELFF. The CDR3 region has the DNA TGTGCCAGCAGCTCCAGACAGGGAGAGACCGGGGAGCTGTTTTTT.

The chain employs TRBV30 and TRBJ2-2; 7 bases fit TRBD2. The CDR3 extends over 15 amino acids. The V gene end was trimmed by 0 bases and the J gene end by 2 bases; junction bases not matched to a gene: 3. The germline V gene encodes CDR1 GTSNPN and CDR2 SVGIG (reference sequence). This CDR3 reads CAWSVRGLNTGELFF. Here the CDR3 DNA reads TGTGCCTGGAGTGTACGGGGACTAAACACCGGGGAGCTGTTTTTT.

The chain is built from TRBV19 and TRBJ2-7, with D possibly TRBD1 on 6 matching bases. The CDR3 extends over 12 amino acids. CDR1 is LNHDA, CDR2 SQIVND, per germline (reference sequence). The V end lost 3 bases, the J end lost 7 bases, and 10 bases lay between the germline ends. The CDR3 nucleotides are TGTGCCAGTAGTATGGGGACAAGGGAGCAGTACTTC. Its protein is CASSMGTREQYF.

The chain combines TRBV18 with TRBJ2-1; TRBD1 matches at 8 bases. Per the germline V gene, CDR1 is KGHSH and CDR2 is LQKENI. V shed 1 base, J shed 12 bases, and the junction held 5 bases outside the gene matches. The CDR3 has 13 amino acids. The CDR3 here is CASSPRFGQGQFF. The CDR3 nucleotides are TGTGCCAGCTCACCACGGTTCGGACAGGGGCAGTTCTTC.

This CDR3 reads CASSPGTGDNYGYTF. DNA of the CDR3: TGTGCCAGCTCACCGGGGACAGGGGACAACTATGGCTACACCTTC. The V and J genes are TRBV18 and TRBJ1-2; 10 bases agree with TRBD1. Germline-derived CDR1 and CDR2 are KGHSH and LQKENI. The V and J ends lost 3 bases and 2 bases, in that order; junction bases with no gene match: 3. The CDR3 has 15 amino acids.

V is TRBV25-1 and J is TRBJ2-7; 7 nucleotides match TRBD1. CDR1 is MGHDK, CDR2 SYGVNS, per germline. The CDR3 spans 15 residues. The V and J ends lost 4 bases and 0 bases, in that order; junction bases with no gene match: 6. The CDR3 DNA reads as TGTGCCAGCAGTGGCGACAGGGTCTCCTCCTACGAGCAGTACTTC. This codes for CASSGDRVSSYEQYF.

The chain combines TRBV5-1 with TRBJ2-7; maybe TRBD2 (7 bases). Looked up from germline, CDR1 is SGHRS and CDR2 is YFSETQ. The CDR3 covers 15 residues. V lost 2 bases, J lost 3 bases, and 15 bases lay in between. Here the CDR3 reads CASSLRGGPFYEQYF. The CDR3 DNA reads as TGCGCCAGCAGCTTACGCGGGGGCCCCTTCTACGAGCAGTACTTC.

V is TRBV30 and J is TRBJ2-3; TRBD2 agrees at 7 bases. The length of the CDR3 is 14 residues. CDR1 is GTSNPN, CDR2 SVGIG, per germline (reference sequence). The trim removed 2 bases at V and 3 bases at J, leaving 5 bases unmatched. The CDR3 loop reads CAWSSGKGTDTQYF. In DNA, the CDR3 is TGTGCCTGGAGTAGCGGGAAGGGTACAGATACGCAGTATTTT.

V usage is TRBV5-6 and J usage is TRBJ1-2, with TRBD1 identical over 8 bases. The CDR3 extends over 14 amino acids. V was pared by 4 bases and J by 7 bases, with 9 bases of the junction left unmatched. The germline V gene encodes CDR1 SGHDT and CDR2 YYEEEE. For the CDR3, the DNA is TGTGCCAGCAGCGACCGGGACAGGTATTCTGGCTACACCTTC. It is translated as CASSDRDRYSGYTF.

The chain combines TRBV29-1 with TRBJ1-2, with D tentatively TRBD1 (6 bases). This CDR3 comprises 12 residues. Germline loops: CDR1 SQVTM, CDR2 ANQGSEA. The V end was cut by 3 bases, the J end by 8 bases, with 13 bases between. The CDR3 nucleotides are TGCAGCGTTGATGGGCAGGGGAACGGCTACACCTTC. As protein: CSVDGQGNGYTF.

This clone was counted a few times. The gene calls are TRBV9 and TRBJ1-4; D may be TRBD1 (5 bases). V was pared by 4 bases and J by 7 bases, with 20 bases between. The CDR3 has 16 residues. CDR1 SGDLS and CDR2 YYNGEE come from the germline V gene. CDR3 DNA: TGTGCCAGCAGCCGCCTACCGGACGGCGGGGGTGAAAAACTGTTTTTT. Translated, it gives CASSRLPDGGGEKLFF.

This clone was seen a few times. The chain combines TRBV28 with TRBJ2-7; D possibly corresponds to TRBD1 (6 bases). The CDR3 runs 15 residues. Germline CDR1 MDHEN, CDR2 SYDVKM. With 6 bases removed from V and 7 bases from J, the gap between germline ends came to 22 bases. The CDR3 sequence is CASSHYPGHSGEQYF. CDR3 DNA: TGTGCCAGCAGCCACTATCCGGGACACTCGGGGGAGCAGTACTTC.